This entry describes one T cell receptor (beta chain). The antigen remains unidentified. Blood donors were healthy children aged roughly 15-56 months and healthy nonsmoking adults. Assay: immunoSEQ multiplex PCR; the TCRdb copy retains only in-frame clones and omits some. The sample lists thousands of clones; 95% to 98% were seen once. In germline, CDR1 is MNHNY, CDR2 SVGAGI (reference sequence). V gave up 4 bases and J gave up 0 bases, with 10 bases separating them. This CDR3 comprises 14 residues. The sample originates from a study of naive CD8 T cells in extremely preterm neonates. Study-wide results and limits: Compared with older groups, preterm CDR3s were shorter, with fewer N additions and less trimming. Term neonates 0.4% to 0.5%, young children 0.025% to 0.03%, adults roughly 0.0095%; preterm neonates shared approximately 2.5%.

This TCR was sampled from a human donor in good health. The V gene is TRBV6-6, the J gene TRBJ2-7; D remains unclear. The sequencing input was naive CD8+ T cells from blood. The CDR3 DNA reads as TGTGCCAGCAGTTTCGAGGTTGGCTCCTACGAGCAGTACTTC. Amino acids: CASSFEVGSYEQYF.